Shown below are 27 T cell receptor beta chains from a single sample sequenced in a study of T cells in Graves' hyperthyroidism and ophthalmopathy. The source material, RNA transcripts, was used to amplify TCR beta CDR3 regions. First-round RT-PCR targeting the TCR CDR3 was performed with the HTBI primer set. TCRdb independently ran MiXCR on the multiplex PCR reads; one entry per CDR3 protein. The top ten hold roughly 3.3% of the sample, which has a few hundred thousand distinct CDR3 sequences, roughly 16% seen once. Sequencing was performed on blood. Receptor source: a middle-aged woman with Graves' ophthalmopathy.

This clonotype was seen more than once but under ten times. The V call is TRBV10-2, the J call TRBJ2-1, with D possibly being TRBD1 or TRBD2 (7 bases each). CDR3 length: 15 residues. CDR1 is WSHSY and CDR2 is SAAADI in the germline V gene. The ends were cut back, 7 bases at V and 5 bases at J, with 18 bases in the middle. CDR3 nucleotides: TGCGCCAGCACCTCTCCAGGGGGGGCAGACAATGAGCAGTTCTTC. Amino acid sequence: CASTSPGGADNEQFF.

J is TRBJ2-6 and V is TRBV7-3; D possibly corresponds to TRBD1 (5 bases). The ends were cut back, 5 bases at V and 8 bases at J, with 16 bases in the middle. CDR1 is SGHTA, CDR2 FQGTGA, per germline. This CDR3 has 15 residues. CDR3 protein: CASSTGGAGSNVLTF. The CDR3 DNA is TGTGCCAGCAGCACCGGTGGAGCAGGGTCCAACGTCCTGACTTTC.

The table lists this clonotype with many counts. The J gene is TRBJ2-5, the V gene TRBV11-3; TRBD2 aligns across 8 bases. Germline V gives CDR1 SGHNT, CDR2 YENEEA. V was pared by 5 bases and J by 11 bases, with 4 bases of the junction left unmatched. The length of the CDR3 is 11 residues. CDR3 in DNA: TGTGCCAGCAGCAGCGGGGGACAACAGTACTTC. The encoded protein is CASSSGGQQYF.

The chain has TRBV5-8 and TRBJ2-2; D tentatively reads TRBD1 or TRBD2 (5 bases each). The CDR3 spans 15 residues. Germline CDR1 and CDR2: SGHTS and YDEGEE. Between the trimmed V and J ends, which lost 4 bases and 2 bases, there was a span of 12 bases. CDR3 in amino acids: CASSPYGTNTGELFF. The CDR3 nucleotides are TGTGCCAGCAGCCCCTATGGGACCAACACCGGGGAGCTGTTTTTT.

This clonotype was observed a few times. This chain connects TRBV10-1 to TRBJ2-3; the match to TRBD2 covers 9 bases. Germline CDR1 WNHNN, CDR2 SYGVQD (reference sequence). V shed 0 bases and J 4 bases; nucleotides not matched to a gene: 8. The CDR3 sequence is 17 residues long. The CDR3 nucleotides are TGCGCCAGCAGTGAGTCGTTAATGTTAGCGGGAGCAGATACGCAGTATTTT. This sequence encodes CASSESLMLAGADTQYF.

This chain links TRBV12-3 or TRBV12-4 with TRBJ2-1; tentatively, D is TRBD1 (6 bases). This CDR3 region has 15 residues. The V and J ends lost 6 bases and 7 bases respectively, with 19 bases between them. The DNA of the CDR3 is TGTGCCAGCAGGCCTCCCTTGGGGGCTAGGAATGAGCAGTTCTTC. Its translation is CASRPPLGARNEQFF.

This clonotype occurred many times. The V gene is TRBV20-1, the J gene TRBJ1-1; the D is unclear. Deletions cut 1 base from V and 7 bases from J, with 13 bases between. This CDR3 region has 13 residues. Germline assignment: CDR1 DFQATT and CDR2 SNEGSKA (reference sequence). CDR3 in DNA: TGCAGTGCTAGAGTAACGGCCTCGGGTGAAGCTTTCTTT. It translates to CSARVTASGEAFF.

This clonotype was counted a few times. CDR3 sequence (DNA): TGCAGTTCCCAGACAGGGACCTACGAGCAGTACTTC. This translates into CSSQTGTYEQYF. The rearrangement links TRBV20-1 to TRBJ2-7, with 7 bases lining up with TRBD1. The V gene end was trimmed by 8 bases and the J gene end by 2 bases; junction bases not matched to a gene: 6. CDR1 is DFQATT and CDR2 is SNEGSKA in the germline V gene (reference sequence). The CDR3 contains 12 residues.

This clonotype was seen more than once but under ten times. The CDR3 DNA reads as TGTGCCAGCGGTCTCCGGGGGCTAATTAATGAAAAACTGTTTTTT. Translating it yields CASGLRGLINEKLFF. This chain links TRBV11-2 with TRBJ1-4, with D maybe TRBD1 (6 bases). This CDR3 comprises 15 residues. The V end was cut by 8 bases, the J end by 4 bases, with 17 bases between. Germline loops: CDR1 SGHAT, CDR2 FQNNGV.

At least ten counts were recorded for this clonotype. The J gene is TRBJ2-1, the V gene TRBV27, with D possibly being TRBD1 or TRBD2 (6 bases each). This CDR3 comprises 17 residues. Trimming removed 2 bases at V and 4 bases at J, with 18 bases between. The germline CDR1 and CDR2 sequences are MNHEY and SMNVEV (reference sequence). The DNA of the CDR3 is TGTGCCAGCAGTTTAAGGGGGACTTTAATCGGGTACAATGAGCAGTTCTTC. Amino acid sequence: CASSLRGTLIGYNEQFF.

The sample holds many counts of this clonotype. The chain is built from TRBV27 and TRBJ2-5; D may match TRBD1 or TRBD2 (5 bases each). The V gene's germline CDR1 is MNHEY and CDR2 SMNVEV (reference sequence). The CDR3 spans 13 residues. With 6 bases removed from V and 5 bases from J, the gap between germline ends came to 13 bases. The CDR3 nucleotides are TGTGCCAGCAGGGACTTCTCAGGGGAGACCCAGTACTTC. Protein sequence: CASRDFSGETQYF.

This clonotype occurred many times. The gene calls are TRBV20-1 and TRBJ2-7, with a tentative D call TRBD1 (6 bases). Germline CDR1 is DFQATT and CDR2 is SNEGSKA (reference sequence). V was clipped by 2 bases and J by 1 base, with 15 bases between them. The CDR3 has 15 amino acids. CDR3 bases: TGCAGTGCTAGATCGGCGGAACAGGGTTCCTACGAGCAGTACTTC. The encoded protein is CSARSAEQGSYEQYF.

This rearrangement joins TRBV6-1 to TRBJ2-5; the D gene is possibly TRBD2 (6 bases). The CDR3 covers 15 residues. V was clipped by 2 bases and J by 5 bases, with 15 bases between them. Per germline, CDR1 MNHNS and CDR2 SASEGT. The CDR3 DNA is TGTGCCAGCAGTGAATCTGGCGGCGGGGTGGAGACCCAGTACTTC. It codes for CASSESGGGVETQYF.

In its sample, this clonotype was seen a few times. This rearrangement joins TRBV6-2 or TRBV6-3 to TRBJ2-3; D is undetermined. V was cut by 5 bases and J by 3 bases, with 12 bases left in between. CDR3 size: 14 residues. Germline lookup yields CDR1 MNHEY and CDR2 SVGEGT. The CDR3 here is CASSAPALTDTQYF. The CDR3 DNA reads TGTGCCAGCAGTGCCCCAGCGCTAACAGATACGCAGTATTTT.

This clonotype was found once. This rearrangement joins TRBV5-1 to TRBJ2-2; 9 bases align to TRBD1. Per the germline V gene, CDR1 is SGHRS and CDR2 is YFSETQ. J lost 4 bases, V lost 3 bases, and 4 bases had no gene match. The CDR3 has 15 amino acids. The CDR3 nucleotides are TGCGCCAGCAGCTCCCGACAGGGGGGCACCGGGGAGCTGTTTTTT. It specifies CASSSRQGGTGELFF.

This clonotype was found a few times. The V gene is TRBV12-3 or TRBV12-4, the J gene TRBJ2-6, with D unresolved. The CDR3 is 15 amino acids. V dropped 5 bases and J dropped 4 bases, with 12 bases sitting between them. The CDR3 sequence: CASSEANPGANVLTF. DNA of the CDR3: TGTGCCAGCAGTGAGGCGAATCCGGGGGCCAACGTCCTGACTTTC.

This clonotype was found a few times. The gene calls are TRBV7-9 and TRBJ1-2; D is uncertain. CDR1 and CDR2 (germline): SEHNR, FQNEAQ (reference sequence). The ends were cut back, 5 bases at V and 6 bases at J, with 13 bases in the middle. The CDR3 contains 13 residues. The CDR3 region is CASSPAKLDGYTF. CDR3 bases: TGTGCCAGCAGCCCAGCCAAATTAGATGGCTACACCTTC.

In its sample, this clonotype was seen many times. The V and J genes are TRBV3-1 and TRBJ2-7; TRBD2 agrees at 7 bases. The CDR3 extends over 16 amino acids. The V segment lost 2 bases and the J segment 3 bases; nucleotides outside the gene matches: 10. Germline V CDR1 and CDR2: LGHDT, YNNKEL (reference sequence). Here the CDR3 reads CASSQTERDGFYEQYF. CDR3 DNA: TGTGCCAGCAGCCAAACAGAGCGGGACGGGTTCTACGAGCAGTACTTC.

Concerning this clonotype: A junction boundary mismatches the germline segment, possibly from a read error. J is TRBJ2-7 and V is TRBV10-2; unclear D gene. From germline, CDR1 is WSHSY and CDR2 SAAADI. The CDR3 length is 14 residues. The CDR3 reads CASRKDGPAYEQHF. As DNA, the CDR3 is TGCGCCAGCAGAAAAGACGGGCCCGCCTACGAGCAGCACTTC.

This clonotype occurred many times. This chain uses TRBV11-2 with TRBJ2-1, with D maybe TRBD2 (6 bases). V shed 1 base and J shed 2 bases, with 15 bases lying between them. The CDR3 loop spans 17 amino acids. Germline CDR1 SGHAT, CDR2 FQNNGV. The CDR3 region is CASSLVGSGLPYNEQFF. CDR3 nucleotide sequence: TGTGCCAGCAGCTTAGTAGGGTCGGGACTTCCCTACAATGAGCAGTTCTTC. Full variable domain (remainder filled in from reference TRBV11-2 and TRBJ2-1): EAGVAQSPRYKIIEKRQSVAFWCNPISGHATLYWYQQILGQGPKLLIQFQNNGVVDDSQLPKDRFSAERLKGVDSTLKIQPAKLEDSAVYLCASSLVGSGLPYNEQFFGPGTRLTVL.

The chain is built from TRBV30 and TRBJ1-2, with D uncertain. V lost 5 bases and J lost 4, with 17 bases in between. Germline CDR1 reads GTSNPN; CDR2 reads SVGIG (reference sequence). This CDR3 region has 14 residues. Written as DNA, the CDR3 is TGTGCCTGGGTTCCCTCCAAAGGTTTCTATGGCTACACCTTC. It codes for CAWVPSKGFYGYTF.

This clonotype has a count of ten or more. The chain employs TRBV28 and TRBJ2-3; no reliable D call. CDR1 MDHEN and CDR2 SYDVKM come from the germline V gene. The V end was cut by 3 bases, the J end by 8 bases, with 18 bases between. CDR3 length: 15 residues. The CDR3 spells CASSFQLADRLTQYF. DNA of the CDR3: TGTGCCAGCAGTTTCCAACTCGCAGACCGACTTACGCAGTATTTT. Filled out from reference TRBV28 and TRBJ2-3, the complete variable domain reads DVKVTQSSRYLVKRTGEKVFLECVQDMDHENMFWYRQDPGLGLRLIYFSYDVKMKEKGDIPEGYSVSREKKERFSLILESASTNQTSMYLCASSFQLADRLTQYFGPGTRLTVL.

This clonotype was observed at least ten times. The V gene is TRBV6-5, the J gene TRBJ2-7, with TRBD1 matching 7 bases. CDR3 size: 14 residues. From germline, CDR1 is MNHEY and CDR2 SVGAGI. J gave up 3 bases and V 2 bases, and 4 bases lay outside the gene matches. CDR3 loop: CASSYHRDSYEQYF. CDR3 sequence (DNA): TGTGCCAGCAGTTACCATCGGGACAGCTACGAGCAGTACTTC.

The J gene is TRBJ2-1, the V gene TRBV19; 7 bases map to TRBD1. Germline V gives CDR1 LNHDA, CDR2 SQIVND (reference sequence). With V trimmed by 4 bases and J by 6 bases, 12 bases remained unmatched. This CDR3 is built from 16 residues. The chain's CDR3 is CASSTSTGSFFNEQFF. In DNA form, the CDR3 reads TGTGCCAGTAGTACCTCGACAGGGAGCTTCTTCAATGAGCAGTTCTTC.

V and J are TRBV30 and TRBJ2-1; TRBD2 might be the D (6 bases). CDR1 GTSNPN and CDR2 SVGIG come from the germline V gene (reference sequence). Trimming stripped 8 bases from V and 7 bases from J, with 21 bases between. CDR3 length: 14 residues. The CDR3 sequence: CAQGAGPALNEQFF. DNA of the CDR3: TGTGCCCAGGGAGCGGGCCCGGCTCTGAATGAGCAGTTCTTC.

V is TRBV18 and J is TRBJ2-7; D uncertain. Trimming cost V 0 bases and J 6 bases, with 9 bases left between them. Germline CDR1 reads KGHSH; CDR2 reads LQKENI. The CDR3 sequence is 13 residues long. CDR3 sequence: CASSPPAGFEQYF. DNA for the CDR3: TGTGCCAGCTCACCACCGGCCGGGTTCGAGCAGTACTTC.

This clonotype was counted between two and nine times. A much bigger clone sits one base away, suggesting this may be a read error. The chain links TRBV3-1 to TRBJ2-5; D is ambiguous. Between the trimmed V and J ends, which lost 1 base and 0 bases, there was a span of 6 bases. The CDR3 spans 14 residues. Per germline, CDR1 LGHDT and CDR2 YNNKEL (reference sequence). The CDR3: CASSQGPDQETQYF. The CDR3 region has the DNA TGTGCCAGCAGCCAAGGTCCAGACCAAGAGACCCAGTACTTC.